This T cell receptor (beta chain) was recorded in a study of T-cell memory formation after mild COVID-19. Overall study findings and caveats: Pre-infection memory harbored some responding clones, suggesting cross-reactive memory joined.

This clonotype has just a few counts. As yet, its antigen is unknown. TCRdb reprocessed the 5' RACE reads with MiXCR, giving one entry per CDR3 protein. The sample records 500,000 to 600,000 distinct CDR3 sequences, about 20% being singletons. Sequenced input: PBMCs or a T cell subset sorted from them (not recorded which). This sequence originates from an adult woman who had mild COVID-19 (a few samples of this study predate the infection). Cell type and time point are not known.

CDR3 amino acids: CASSFHHLTGSTYEQYF. For the CDR3, the DNA is TGCGCCAGCAGCTTCCACCACTTGACCGGATCTACCTACGAGCAGTACTTC. The rearrangement uses TRBV5-1 and TRBJ2-7; no firm D call. Germline CDR1 reads SGHRS; CDR2 reads YFSETQ. The CDR3 runs to 17 residues. Trimming cost V 2 bases and J 2 bases, with 20 bases left between them.